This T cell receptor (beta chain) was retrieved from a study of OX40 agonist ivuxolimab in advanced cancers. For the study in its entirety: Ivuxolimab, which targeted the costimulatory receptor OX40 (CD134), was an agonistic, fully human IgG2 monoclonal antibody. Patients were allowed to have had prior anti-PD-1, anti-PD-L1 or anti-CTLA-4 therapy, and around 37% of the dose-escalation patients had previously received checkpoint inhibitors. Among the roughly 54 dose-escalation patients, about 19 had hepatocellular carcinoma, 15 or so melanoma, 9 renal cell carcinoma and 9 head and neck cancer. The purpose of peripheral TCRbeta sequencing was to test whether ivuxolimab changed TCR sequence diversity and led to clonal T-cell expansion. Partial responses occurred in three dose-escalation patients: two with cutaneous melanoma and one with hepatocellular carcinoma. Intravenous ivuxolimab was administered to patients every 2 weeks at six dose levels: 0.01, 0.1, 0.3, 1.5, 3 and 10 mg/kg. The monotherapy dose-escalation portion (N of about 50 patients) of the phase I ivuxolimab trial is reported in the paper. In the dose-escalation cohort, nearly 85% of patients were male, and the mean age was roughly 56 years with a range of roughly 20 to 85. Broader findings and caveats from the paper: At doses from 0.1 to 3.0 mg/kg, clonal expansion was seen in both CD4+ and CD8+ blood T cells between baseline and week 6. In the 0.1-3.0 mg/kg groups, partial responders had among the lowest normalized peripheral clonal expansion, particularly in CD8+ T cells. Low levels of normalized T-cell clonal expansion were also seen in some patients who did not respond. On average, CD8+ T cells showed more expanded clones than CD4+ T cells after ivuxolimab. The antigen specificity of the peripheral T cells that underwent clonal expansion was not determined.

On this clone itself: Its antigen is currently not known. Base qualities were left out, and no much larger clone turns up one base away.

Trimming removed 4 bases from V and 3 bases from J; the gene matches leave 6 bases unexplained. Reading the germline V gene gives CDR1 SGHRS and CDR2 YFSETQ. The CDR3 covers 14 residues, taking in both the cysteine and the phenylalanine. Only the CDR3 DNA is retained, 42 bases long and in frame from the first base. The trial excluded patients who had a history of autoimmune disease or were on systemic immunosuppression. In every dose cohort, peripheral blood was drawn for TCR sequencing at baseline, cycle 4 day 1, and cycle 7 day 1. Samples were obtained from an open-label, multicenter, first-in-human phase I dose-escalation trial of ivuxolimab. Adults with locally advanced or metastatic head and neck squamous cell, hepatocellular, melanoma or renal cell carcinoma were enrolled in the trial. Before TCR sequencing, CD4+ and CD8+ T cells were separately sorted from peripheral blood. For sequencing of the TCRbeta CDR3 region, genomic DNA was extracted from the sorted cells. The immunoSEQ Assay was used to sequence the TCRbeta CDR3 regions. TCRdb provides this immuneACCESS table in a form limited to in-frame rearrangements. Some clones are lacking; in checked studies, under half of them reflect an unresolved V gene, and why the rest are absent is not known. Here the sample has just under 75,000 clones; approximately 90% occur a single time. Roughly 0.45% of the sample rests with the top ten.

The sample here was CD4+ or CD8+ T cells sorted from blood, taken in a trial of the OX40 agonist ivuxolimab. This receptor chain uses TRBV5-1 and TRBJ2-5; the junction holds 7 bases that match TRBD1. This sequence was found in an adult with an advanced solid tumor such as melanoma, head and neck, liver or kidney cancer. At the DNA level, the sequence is TGCGCCAGCAGCATCCGAGGGGGCGAAGAGACCCAGTACTTC. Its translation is CASSIRGGEETQYF.